The text below deals with one T cell receptor (beta chain). These data belong to a study of shared clonotypes between healthy human individuals. Libraries were prepared by immunoSEQ multiplex PCR; TCRdb keeps only in-frame clonotypes and omits some of them. The sample records millions of clones, approximately 94% being singletons. CD8 cells classed as naive were CD45RO-negative and positively selected for CCR7, excluding terminally differentiated effector memory CD45RA+ cells. This TCR was recovered from a man aged 18 to 30 in good health. The sequencing input was naive CD8+ T cells sorted from blood.

In DNA form, the CDR3 reads TGTGCCAGCAGCCGTACTAGCAATGAGCAGTTCTTC. Amino acid sequence: CASSRTSNEQFF. The J gene is TRBJ2-1, the V gene TRBV9; tentative D call: TRBD2 (5 bases). The V gene's germline CDR1 is SGDLS and CDR2 YYNGEE. This CDR3 has 12 residues. The V and J ends lost 4 bases and 6 bases respectively, with 8 bases between them.